This TCR beta chain was found in a study of shared clonotypes between healthy human individuals. Whole-study findings and limits: Sampling covered nothing but blood. Tissue TCR repertoires likely differ from those found in blood.

On this clone itself: No antigen is known for it.

CDR3 length: 16 residues. Trimming took 4 bases from V and 3 from J; bases not matched to a gene: 10. The V gene's germline CDR1 is SGHKS and CDR2 YYEKEE (reference sequence). Method: immunoSEQ multiplex PCR; TCRdb's copy keeps in-frame clones and lacks some. Among 2 million to 2.5 million clones listed, 93% were seen once. Sequencing was carried out using naive CD4+ T cells from PBMCs. Regarding subset: CD45RA+ positively selected. The sequence was obtained from a man aged 18 to 35 in good health. Some clones in this sample may be carry-over from other donors' samples. V usage is TRBV5-5 and J usage is TRBJ1-5; 7 nucleotides align to TRBD1. The CDR3 is CASSGRATGNNQPQHF. The CDR3 nucleotides read TGTGCCAGCAGCGGGCGGGCGACAGGGAACAATCAGCCCCAGCATTTT.